This T cell receptor beta chain derives from a study of identical twins. General study results and limits: Partial confounding of zero-insertion analyses by invariant MAIT and iNKT cells was possible. Abundant cord blood beta clonotypes carried fewer insertions; memory repertoires showed none.

The CDR3 covers 14 residues. The V gene lost 2 bases and the J gene lost 7 bases, with 15 bases spanning the gap. CDR1 is LNHNV and CDR2 is YYDKDF in the germline V gene (reference sequence). The sample holds a few counts of this clonotype. Its cognate antigen is unknown. Each cDNA held unique molecular identifiers, and template switching gave it a universal primer site. In TCRdb, the 5' RACE reads were re-called with MiXCR into one record per CDR3 protein. Among roughly 230,000 distinct CDR3 sequences listed, approximately 8.3% were seen once. These data were also reused for a study on yellow fever vaccine responses in identical twins. This second study notes: Twins reportedly mounted vaccine T cell responses that seemed partly convergent, partly personalized.

V and J are TRBV15 and TRBJ2-7, with D unclear. This TCR was recovered from a woman younger than 35 in good health. Material: CD8+ T cells sorted from blood. CDR3: CATSRSGFSLEQYF. In nucleotides, the CDR3 is TGTGCCACCAGCAGATCTGGATTTTCATTGGAGCAGTACTTC.